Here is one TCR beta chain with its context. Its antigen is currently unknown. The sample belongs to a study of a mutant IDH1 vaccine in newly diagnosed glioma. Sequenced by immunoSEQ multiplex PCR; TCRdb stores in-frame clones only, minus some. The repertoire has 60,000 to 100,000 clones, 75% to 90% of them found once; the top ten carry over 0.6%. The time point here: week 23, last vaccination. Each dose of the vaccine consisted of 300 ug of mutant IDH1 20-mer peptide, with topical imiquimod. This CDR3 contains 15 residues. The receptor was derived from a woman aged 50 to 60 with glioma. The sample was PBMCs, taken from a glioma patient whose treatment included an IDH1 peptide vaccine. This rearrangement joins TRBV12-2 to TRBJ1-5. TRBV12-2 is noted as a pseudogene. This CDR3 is CASRSTDHSNQPQHF. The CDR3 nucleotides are TGTGCAAGTCGCTCCACGGACCATAGCAATCAGCCCCAGCATTTT.